This TCR beta chain was recorded in a study of graft-versus-host responses after intestinal transplantation. Looking at the study overall: Transplants given to recipients were multivisceral, liver-intestinal, or isolated intestinal. Recipients were all induced with anti-thymocyte globulin, then given tacrolimus and steroids for about three years.

Between the trimmed V and J ends, which lost 2 bases and 4 bases, there was a span of 16 bases. The length of the CDR3 is 16 residues. Germline assignment: CDR1 SEHNR and CDR2 FQNEAQ (reference sequence). Findings and limits, study-wide: Clonal ratios of graft-versus-host to host-versus-graft in allografts were high for patients exhibiting graft-donor T cell macrochimerism.

Profiled with immunoSEQ multiplex PCR; TCRdb holds only in-frame clones, not every one. Of under 130,000 clones listed, 90% to 95% are singletons. On this clone itself: Its antigen is not known.

The receptor was isolated from a human donor who received an intestinal transplant. Sequences were derived from unstimulated CD8+ T cells sorted from spleen or lymph node cells, sampled before intestinal transplant. The chain employs TRBV7-9 and TRBJ2-3; tentatively, D is TRBD1 (6 bases). DNA of the CDR3: TGTGCCAGCAGCTTAAGGCCACTAGAGGGGGCAGATACGCAGTATTTT. This translates into CASSLRPLEGADTQYF.